This T cell receptor beta chain came from a study of CD8 T cells in ankylosing spondylitis. It was by quantitative 5'-RACE with molecular barcodes that TCR beta libraries were made. A single record per CDR3 protein comes from TCRdb applying MiXCR to the 5' RACE reads. The sample carries about 360,000 distinct CDR3 sequences, 20% to 25% recorded once. Germline CDR1 reads LGHDT; CDR2 reads YNNKEL (reference sequence). CDR3 length: 12 residues. The ends lost 5 bases at V and 6 bases at J; junction bases unmatched: 4. This clonotype has only a few counts. Its cognate antigen is unknown. General study points: Several of the motif variants were reported before in synovial fluid and blood from reactive arthritis. Reports say disease-linked clones showed up significantly more in matched ankylosing spondylitis synovial fluid.

Sequencing was performed on blood, either unsorted or a sorted T cell fraction (not recorded which). The origin of this receptor is a male donor with ankylosing spondylitis or in good health (not recorded which). J is TRBJ2-7 and V is TRBV3-1; 7 bases map to TRBD1. The CDR3 nucleotides read TGTGCCAGCAGCGACTACAGGGGCGAGCAGTACTTC. Encoded protein: CASSDYRGEQYF.